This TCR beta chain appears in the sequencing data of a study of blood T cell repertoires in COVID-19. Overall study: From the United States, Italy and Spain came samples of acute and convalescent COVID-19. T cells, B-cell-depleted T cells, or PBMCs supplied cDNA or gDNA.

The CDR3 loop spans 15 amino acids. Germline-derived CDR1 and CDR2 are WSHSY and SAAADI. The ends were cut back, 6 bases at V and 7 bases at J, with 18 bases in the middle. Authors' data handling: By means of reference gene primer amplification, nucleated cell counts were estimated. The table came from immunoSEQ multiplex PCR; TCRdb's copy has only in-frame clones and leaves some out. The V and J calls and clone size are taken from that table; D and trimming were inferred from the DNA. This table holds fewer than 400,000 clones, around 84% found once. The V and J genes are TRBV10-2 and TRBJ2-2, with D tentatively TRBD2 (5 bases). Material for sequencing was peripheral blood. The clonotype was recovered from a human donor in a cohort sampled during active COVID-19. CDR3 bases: TGCGCCAGCAGCAAAGGCGACGGGGTACTCGGGGAGCTGTTTTTT. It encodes CASSKGDGVLGELFF.